The T cell receptor beta chain described here comes from a study of blood T cell repertoires in COVID-19. Background on the study: Material from acute and convalescent COVID-19 was sourced from the United States, Italy and Spain. The analysed material was cDNA or gDNA that came from T cells, B-cell-depleted T cells, or PBMCs.

V dropped 0 bases and J dropped 0; count of bases not matched to a gene: 3. The CDR3 runs 18 residues. In germline, CDR1 is SGHTA, CDR2 FQGNSA. Original handling: How many nucleated cells were present was estimated from reference gene primer amplification. Using immunoSEQ multiplex PCR, the repertoire was profiled, and TCRdb retains in-frame clones only, with some absent. The V and J calls and the clone size are those of that table, but D and trimming were determined from the DNA. The table includes about 300,000 clones, about 83% detected once. The TCR comes from a woman aged 45-59 years with acute or convalescent COVID-19. The rearrangement links TRBV7-2 to TRBJ2-2; TRBD2 matches at 11 bases. The sample comprised peripheral blood. CDR3 region: CASSLAVAGGPNTGELFF. The DNA for the CDR3 is TGTGCCAGCAGCTTAGCCGTAGCGGGAGGGCCGAACACCGGGGAGCTGTTTTTT.